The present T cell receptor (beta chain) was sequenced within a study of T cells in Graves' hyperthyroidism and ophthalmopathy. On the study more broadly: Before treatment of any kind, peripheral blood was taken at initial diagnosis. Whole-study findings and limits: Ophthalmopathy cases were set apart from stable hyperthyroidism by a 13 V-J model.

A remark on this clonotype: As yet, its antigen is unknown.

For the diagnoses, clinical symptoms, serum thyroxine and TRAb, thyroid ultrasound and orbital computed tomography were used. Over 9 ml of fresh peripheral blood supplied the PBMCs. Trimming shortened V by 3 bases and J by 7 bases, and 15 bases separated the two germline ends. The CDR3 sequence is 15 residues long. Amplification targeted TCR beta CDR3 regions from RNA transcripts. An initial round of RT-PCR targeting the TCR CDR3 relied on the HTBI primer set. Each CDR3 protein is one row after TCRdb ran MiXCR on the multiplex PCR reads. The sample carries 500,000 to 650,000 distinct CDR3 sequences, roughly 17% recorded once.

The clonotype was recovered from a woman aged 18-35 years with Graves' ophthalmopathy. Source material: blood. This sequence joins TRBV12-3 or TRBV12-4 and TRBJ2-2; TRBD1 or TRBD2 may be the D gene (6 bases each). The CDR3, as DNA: TGTGCCAGCAGTTTGATGGGGGGCACGGGCGGGGAGCTGTTTTTT. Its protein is CASSLMGGTGGELFF.